Below, 24 T cell receptor beta chains from the same sample are listed, as sequenced in a study of blood T cells in healthy people across ages (dated by TCRdb to about 2015). Library construction relied on 5' RACE. Sequenced using an Illumina HiSeq 2500. A second roughly 7 to 11 cycle PCR used a sample-barcoded 5' primer and a J-beta primer mix. TCRdb redid the processing of the public reads, applying fastp at Q25 and MiXCR, and retained in-frame beta chains. Rows with one shared CDR3 protein collapse into an entry with the most common genes and DNA. This sample has hundreds of thousands of distinct CDR3 sequences in its table, and approximately 30% of those were observed once. Jointly, the top ten make up approximately 14% of the sample. Sequenced material: blood. These receptors all come from a woman older than 75 in good health.

V usage is TRBV21-1 and J usage is TRBJ1-1; TRBD1 is the table's D call, not checked against the DNA. TRBV21-1 is deemed a pseudogene. The CDR3 length is 16 residues. The CDR3 sequence is CASSRRTGMAMTEAFF. As DNA, the CDR3 is TGTGCCAGCAGCAGGAGGACAGGGATGGCGATGACTGAAGCTTTCTTT.

This clonotype was recorded many times. The V and J genes are TRBV27 and TRBJ2-3; 9 bases line up with TRBD2. CDR1 and CDR2 from the germline V gene are MNHEY and SMNVEV (reference sequence). The length of the CDR3 is 16 residues. V lost 8 bases and J lost 2; bases outside the gene matches: 11. CDR3 bases: TGTGCCAGCGTTAGTGGGACTAGCCCTTTCACAGATACGCAGTATTTT. The encoded protein is CASVSGTSPFTDTQYF.

This clonotype was seen repeatedly, ten times or more. The genes are TRBV4-1 and TRBJ2-7; weak D call: TRBD1 (7 bases). The V end was cut by 4 bases, the J end by 0 bases, with 13 bases between. CDR1 is MGHRA, CDR2 YSYEKL, per germline. The CDR3 has 15 amino acids. The CDR3 DNA reads as TGCGCCAGCAGCCCCAGGGGGGCTCCCTCCTACGAGCAGTACTTC. It specifies CASSPRGAPSYEQYF.

Within the sample, this clonotype is medium-sized (0.01 to 0.1%). The genes are TRBV7-9 and TRBJ2-3; weak D call: TRBD1 (6 bases). The length of the CDR3 is 15 residues. In germline, CDR1 is SEHNR, CDR2 FQNEAQ (reference sequence). V dropped 4 bases and J dropped 0 bases, with 11 bases sitting between them. The CDR3: CASSSYDRSTDTQYF. CDR3 DNA sequence: TGTGCCAGCAGCTCATACGACAGGAGCACAGATACGCAGTATTTT. Based on the CDR3 plus reference TRBV7-9 and TRBJ2-3, the full variable domain is DTGVSQNPRHKITKRGQNVTFRCDPISEHNRLYWYRQTLGQGPEFLTYFQNEAQLEKSRLLSDRFSAERPKGSFSTLEIQRTEQGDSAMYLCASSSYDRSTDTQYFGPGTRLTVL.

At least ten counts were recorded for this clonotype. DNA of the CDR3: TGCAGTGCTCCCCCGGGGCAGGGGGCAATCTCACCCCTCCACTTT. Translating it yields CSAPPGQGAISPLHF. This chain joins TRBV20-1 and TRBJ1-6, with 8 bases aligning to TRBD1. The CDR3 contains 15 residues. V shed 5 bases, J shed 10 bases, and the junction held 13 bases outside the gene matches. Germline loops: CDR1 DFQATT, CDR2 SNEGSKA (reference sequence).

The J gene is TRBJ2-3, the V gene TRBV12-3 or TRBV12-4, with 7 bases identical to TRBD2. The J segment lost 11 bases and the V segment lost 2 bases, leaving 16 bases of the junction unmatched. This CDR3 region has 16 residues. In DNA form, the CDR3 reads TGTGCCAGCAGTTTAAACGGAAGCGGGATGACAGATGTGCAGTATTTT. This gives the protein CASSLNGSGMTDVQYF.

This clonotype was picked up a small number of times. The chain links TRBV6-2 or TRBV6-3 to TRBJ1-2; no reliable D call. The germline V and J ends were trimmed by 6 bases and 6 bases, with 14 bases remaining between them. CDR1 and CDR2 from the germline V gene are MNHEY and SVGEGT. The CDR3 is 13 amino acids. CDR3 bases: TGTGCCAGCAGCAAGACGGGTTTGGATGGCTACACCTTC. Residues: CASSKTGLDGYTF.

As to this clonotype: A much larger clone is a single base away; this may be a read error. CDR3 residues: CATSDPGSEQYV. The CDR3 DNA reads TGTGCCACCAGTGACCCAGGGAGCGAGCAGTACGTC. The chain couples TRBV24-1 to TRBJ2-7; D may be TRBD1 or TRBD2 (5 bases each). V shed 4 bases and J shed 6 bases, with 9 bases lying between them. The CDR3 totals 12 residues. Germline V gene lookup returns CDR1 KGHDR and CDR2 SFDVKD.

V usage is TRBV9 and J usage is TRBJ2-5; 7 nucleotides agree with TRBD2. Trimming cost V 2 bases and J 11 bases; bases outside gene matches: 12. The CDR3 length is 14 residues. Germline CDR1 reads SGDLS; CDR2 reads YYNGEE. The CDR3 coding sequence is TGTGCCAGCAGCGTTGGGGGGGGTAGTGATGAGCAGTACTTC. It encodes CASSVGGGSDEQYF.

This clonotype was recorded many times. The V and J genes are TRBV5-5 and TRBJ2-7, with D perhaps TRBD1 (6 bases). This CDR3 is 14 amino acids long. Trimming pared 2 bases from V and 0 bases from J, leaving 9 bases between. Germline CDR1 reads SGHKS; CDR2 reads YYEKEE (reference sequence). CDR3 in DNA: TGTGCCAGCAGCTTCCGACAGGACTCCTACGAGCAGTACTTC. It encodes CASSFRQDSYEQYF.

The V and J genes are TRBV5-1 and TRBJ2-7, with D possibly called TRBD1 or TRBD2 (5 bases each). The CDR3 sequence is 15 residues long. The V gene's germline CDR1 is SGHRS and CDR2 YFSETQ. V was cut by 0 bases and J by 5 bases, with 15 bases left in between. Here the CDR3 reads CASSLGGAVFDEQYF. CDR3 in DNA: TGCGCCAGCAGCTTGGGAGGGGCAGTGTTCGACGAGCAGTACTTC.

This chain connects TRBV5-1 to TRBJ2-5; 9 bases match TRBD2. V gave up 3 bases and J gave up 5 bases; unmatched junction bases: 11. This CDR3 comprises 16 residues. The germline gives CDR1 SGHRS, CDR2 YFSETQ. The DNA for the CDR3 is TGCGCCAGCAGCTCGTATGGGCGGGGGGGCGAGGAGACCCAGTACTTC. Translation gives CASSSYGRGGEETQYF.

This clonotype was counted ten times or more. The chain couples TRBV7-9 to TRBJ2-1; 8 nucleotides agree with TRBD2. Germline assignment: CDR1 SEHNR and CDR2 FQNEAQ (reference sequence). V shed 5 bases, J shed 2 bases, and the junction held 5 bases outside the gene matches. This CDR3 is 15 amino acids long. CDR3 in DNA: TGTGCCAGCAGCCCTAAAGCGGGGGCCTACAATGAGCAGTTCTTC. Protein sequence: CASSPKAGAYNEQFF. Full variable domain (rest looked up from reference TRBV7-9 and TRBJ2-1): DTGVSQNPRHKITKRGQNVTFRCDPISEHNRLYWYRQTLGQGPEFLTYFQNEAQLEKSRLLSDRFSAERPKGSFSTLEIQRTEQGDSAMYLCASSPKAGAYNEQFFGPGTRLTVL.

The chain combines TRBV2 with TRBJ1-4; a possible D gene is TRBD1 (5 bases). The V end was cut by 10 bases, the J end by 4 bases, with 13 bases between. The germline gives CDR1 SNHLY, CDR2 FYNNEI. CDR3 size: 13 residues. The chain's CDR3 is CATMGGGNEKLFF. DNA for the CDR3: TGTGCCACTATGGGGGGTGGTAATGAAAAACTGTTTTTT.

This clonotype was detected only once. The chain joins TRBV7-9 to TRBJ2-5, with D perhaps matching TRBD1 (7 bases). This CDR3 contains 14 residues. CDR1 is SEHNR, CDR2 FQNEAQ, per germline (reference sequence). V lost 4 bases, J lost 3 bases, and 12 bases lay in between. This CDR3 is CASSSAGQKETQYF. CDR3 sequence (DNA): TGTGCCAGCAGCTCCGCGGGACAGAAAGAGACCCAGTACTTC.

This clonotype has just one count. Given a much more abundant clone one base away, this may be a read error. The chain combines TRBV7-2 with TRBJ2-5; 13 nucleotides match TRBD2. From germline, CDR1 is SGHTA and CDR2 FQGNSA. The CDR3 has 16 residues. CDR3 region: CAGSLRLAGGGETQYF. DNA of the CDR3: TGTGCCGGCAGCCTTCGACTAGCGGGGGGCGGGGAGACCCAGTACTTC.

In its sample, this clonotype was seen a few times. The chain couples TRBV11-2 to TRBJ1-6; the D is unclear. CDR1 is SGHAT and CDR2 is FQNNGV in the germline V gene. The CDR3 extends over 14 amino acids. The V end was cut by 5 bases, the J end by 4 bases, with 9 bases between. The CDR3 region has the DNA TGTGCCAGCAGCGATATAAGATATAATTCACCCCTCCACTTT. Translation: CASSDIRYNSPLHF.

This clonotype came up many times. The chain has TRBV27 and TRBJ1-2; tentatively, D is TRBD1 (5 bases). The CDR3 is 15 residues long. Germline CDR1 and CDR2: MNHEY and SMNVEV (reference sequence). Deletions cut 3 bases from V and 8 bases from J, with 19 bases between. The CDR3 region has the DNA TGTGCCAGCAGTTTCTGGGAAAGGGACCCTCACGGCTACACCTTC. Amino acid sequence: CASSFWERDPHGYTF.

In its sample, this clonotype was seen a few times. The gene calls are TRBV28 and TRBJ2-7; 7 bases line up with TRBD2. CDR3 size: 14 residues. Germline V lookup: CDR1 MDHEN, CDR2 SYDVKM. The junction had 7 bases not matched to a gene; V was cut back by 5 bases and J by 3 bases. CDR3 DNA: TGTGCCAGCAGTGCCGGGACTACGCGCTACGAGCAGTACTTC. Its protein product is CASSAGTTRYEQYF. Full variable domain (missing parts from reference TRBV28 and TRBJ2-7): DVKVTQSSRYLVKRTGEKVFLECVQDMDHENMFWYRQDPGLGLRLIYFSYDVKMKEKGDIPEGYSVSREKKERFSLILESASTNQTSMYLCASSAGTTRYEQYFGPGTRLTVT.

This clonotype was counted at least ten times. The J gene is TRBJ1-2, the V gene TRBV2; 9 bases line up with TRBD1. The CDR3 contains 14 residues. Germline CDR1 is SNHLY and CDR2 is FYNNEI. Germline trimming cut 9 bases from V and 4 bases from J; bases unmatched to any gene: 9. In DNA form, the CDR3 reads TGTGCCAGTCCGGTGGACAGGGGTACCTATGGCTACACCTTC. This translates into CASPVDRGTYGYTF.

This CDR3 reads CASSFEGAGGSSYNEQFF. In nucleotides, the CDR3 is TGTGCCAGCAGCTTCGAAGGGGCAGGGGGGAGCTCCTACAATGAGCAGTTCTTC. The gene calls are TRBV7-9 and TRBJ2-1, with TRBD1 as a possible D gene (7 bases). This CDR3 has 18 amino acids. Germline values: CDR1 SEHNR, CDR2 FQNEAQ (reference sequence). Trimming took off 3 bases at V and 0 bases at J, with 18 bases between the two ends.

This CDR3 is CASSQPLAEPVTDTQYF. The CDR3 bases are TGTGCCAGCAGCCAACCTCTAGCGGAGCCCGTCACAGATACGCAGTATTTT. This chain connects TRBV4-2 to TRBJ2-3; TRBD2 agrees at 7 bases. Germline CDR1 reads LGHNA; CDR2 reads YNFKEQ. Trimming at V came to 2 bases and at J to 2 bases, leaving 10 bases not matched to a gene. The CDR3 consists of 17 residues.

This clonotype occurred a few times. The genes are TRBV20-1 and TRBJ1-2; TRBD1 is a possible D gene (6 bases). CDR3 size: 12 residues. Germline values: CDR1 DFQATT, CDR2 SNEGSKA (reference sequence). Trimming stripped 6 bases from V and 4 bases from J, with 12 bases between. The CDR3 loop reads CSASDRSYGYTF. CDR3 in DNA: TGCAGTGCCTCCGACAGGAGCTATGGCTACACCTTC.

There are a few counts of this clonotype. Since a much larger clone is just one base distant, this may be a read error. The chain links TRBV3-1 to TRBJ2-3; D is possibly TRBD1 or TRBD2 (5 bases each). The CDR3 has 16 amino acids. CDR1 and CDR2 from the germline V gene are LGHDT and YNNKEL (reference sequence). V was cut by 4 bases and J by 6 bases, with 20 bases left in between. CDR3 amino acids: CASSLQRGHSGDTQYF. In DNA, the CDR3 is TGTGCCAGCAGCCTCCAGAGGGGCCACTCAGGGGATACGCAGTATTTT.